Shown below are 27 T cell receptor beta chains from a single sample sequenced in a study of blood T cell repertoires in COVID-19. TCRdb keeps only in-frame clones here, not all; method: immunoSEQ multiplex PCR. The sample carries about 310,000 clones, 90% recorded once. Input material: peripheral blood. These TCRs come from a woman aged 40 to 49 with COVID-19, enrolled during active disease.

The CDR3 here is CASSSRGRTEAFF. The CDR3 region has the DNA TGTGCCAGCAGTTCCAGGGGTAGGACTGAAGCTTTCTTT. The rearrangement links TRBV27 to TRBJ1-1; a weak D match, TRBD1 (6 bases). CDR1 MNHEY and CDR2 SMNVEV come from the germline V gene (reference sequence). The CDR3 consists of 13 residues. Trimming pared 4 bases from V and 5 bases from J, leaving 11 bases between.

This clone was observed once. The CDR3 DNA follows: TGTGCCAGCAGGGAGCCTCGGCCTTTAGGCTACACCTTC. It yields the protein CASREPRPLGYTF. The chain carries TRBV28 and TRBJ1-2, with D uncertain. With 6 bases removed from V and 8 bases from J, the gap between germline ends came to 16 bases. The CDR3 loop spans 13 amino acids. Germline V gene sequence: CDR1 MDHEN, CDR2 SYDVKM.

The chain joins TRBV2 to TRBJ1-1; 7 nucleotides agree with TRBD1. The CDR3 length is 14 residues. V shed 3 bases and J 4 bases; nucleotides not matched to a gene: 5. Germline CDR1 and CDR2: SNHLY and FYNNEI. This CDR3 is CASSERGQGTEAFF. CDR3 nucleotide sequence: TGTGCCAGCAGTGAGAGGGGGCAAGGCACTGAAGCTTTCTTT.

The rearrangement uses TRBV29-1 and TRBJ1-4; tentative D call: TRBD1 (6 bases). The CDR3 is made up of 13 amino acids. The V gene lost 6 bases and the J gene lost 8 bases, with 16 bases spanning the gap. Germline V gene data show CDR1 as SQVTM and CDR2 as ANQGSEA. CDR3 sequence: CSVLTGSGEKLFF. CDR3 nucleotides: TGCAGCGTCCTTACAGGGAGTGGGGAAAAACTGTTTTTT.

The chain carries TRBV7-2 and TRBJ1-1, with a weak D call TRBD1 (5 bases). Germline-derived CDR1 and CDR2 are SGHTA and FQGNSA. Trimming cost V 5 bases and J 7 bases, with 11 bases left between them. The CDR3 has 12 residues. Written as DNA, the CDR3 is TGTGCCAGCAGCCACGCCGGGGGTGAAGCTTTCTTT. Protein: CASSHAGGEAFF.

The chain recombines TRBV11-3 with TRBJ2-4; TRBD2 agrees at 9 bases. The CDR3 contains 16 residues. Germline-derived CDR1 and CDR2 are SGHNT and YENEEA. V shed 6 bases and J 3 bases; nucleotides not matched to a gene: 9. In DNA form, the CDR3 reads TGTGCCAGCAGTCGAGCTAGCGGGACGGGCAAAAACATTCAGTACTTC. The encoded protein is CASSRASGTGKNIQYF.

V usage is TRBV6-4 and J usage is TRBJ2-2; D remains unclear. V was pared by 5 bases and J by 0 bases, with 13 bases between. The CDR3 is 16 amino acids. The germline V gene has CDR1 MRHNA and CDR2 SNTAGT. CDR3 protein: CASSPRVISNTGELFF. In nucleotides, the CDR3 is TGTGCCAGCAGTCCTCGGGTAATATCGAACACCGGGGAGCTGTTTTTT.

The chain employs TRBV30 and TRBJ1-5; maybe TRBD1 (6 bases). The CDR3 spans 15 residues. The germline V gene encodes CDR1 GTSNPN and CDR2 SVGIG (reference sequence). The ends were cut back, 3 bases at V and 0 bases at J, with 12 bases in the middle. The CDR3 nucleotides read TGTGCCTGGAGCCCGGGACACCATAGCAATCAGCCCCAGCATTTT. It yields the protein CAWSPGHHSNQPQHF.

V and J are TRBV28 and TRBJ1-2; TRBD1 matches at 10 bases. The CDR3 runs 16 residues. Trimming removed 1 base from V and 3 bases from J; junction bases left unmatched: 5. Germline lookup yields CDR1 MDHEN and CDR2 SYDVKM. CDR3: CASSLFTGTGDYGYTF. In DNA form, the CDR3 reads TGTGCCAGCAGTTTATTCACCGGGACAGGGGACTATGGCTACACCTTC.

This clone was seen only a few times. This chain joins TRBV27 and TRBJ1-5; TRBD1 agrees at 8 bases. The V and J ends lost 6 bases and 5 bases, in that order; junction bases with no gene match: 6. The germline gives CDR1 MNHEY, CDR2 SMNVEV (reference sequence). The CDR3 contains 14 residues. CDR3 sequence: CASRSGTGHQPQHF. The DNA of the CDR3 is TGTGCCAGCAGGTCCGGGACAGGACATCAGCCCCAGCATTTT.

The chain carries TRBV25-1 and TRBJ1-6; a possible D gene is TRBD1 (6 bases). V was trimmed by 4 bases and J by 7 bases, leaving 11 bases between them. CDR1 is MGHDK and CDR2 is SYGVNS in the germline V gene. The length of the CDR3 is 14 residues. In DNA, the CDR3 is TGTGCCAGCAGTGGAACAGGGTTCAATTCACCCCTCCACTTT. This gives the protein CASSGTGFNSPLHF.

The CDR3 loop reads CASSYSIQNWGEAFF. The CDR3 nucleotides read TGTGCCAGCAGTTACTCAATTCAAAACTGGGGAGAGGCTTTCTTT. The rearrangement uses TRBV6-5 and TRBJ1-1; D unresolved. The CDR3 runs to 15 residues. Trimming pared 0 bases from V and 11 bases from J, leaving 19 bases between. CDR1 is MNHEY and CDR2 is SVGAGI in the germline V gene.

V usage is TRBV28 and J usage is TRBJ1-1, with a weak D call TRBD1 (5 bases). V lost 2 bases to trimming and J lost 1 base, with 14 bases between them. Germline CDR1 and CDR2: MDHEN and SYDVKM. The CDR3 is made up of 16 amino acids. CDR3 amino acids: CASSLLGGRENTEAFF. CDR3 DNA: TGTGCCAGCAGTTTACTTGGGGGGAGGGAGAACACTGAAGCTTTCTTT.

The J gene is TRBJ1-1, the V gene TRBV2, with 8 bases matching TRBD1. Germline V gene data show CDR1 as SNHLY and CDR2 as FYNNEI. The CDR3 contains 14 residues. Trimming cost V 4 bases and J 6 bases; bases outside gene matches: 7. The CDR3 protein is CASSVQGASPEAFF. For the CDR3, the DNA is TGTGCCAGCAGTGTCCAGGGGGCGTCCCCTGAAGCTTTCTTT.

The gene calls are TRBV28 and TRBJ2-7; 9 nucleotides match TRBD1. The CDR3 covers 14 residues. The germline CDR1 and CDR2 sequences are MDHEN and SYDVKM. After removal of 2 bases from V and 7 bases from J, the junction contained 6 bases not matched to a gene. The CDR3 DNA reads as TGTGCCAGCAGTTTACGGTCGGGACAGGGAGAGCAGTACTTC. It translates to CASSLRSGQGEQYF.

The chain links TRBV9 to TRBJ2-1, with a tentative D call TRBD1 (5 bases). CDR3 size: 15 residues. From germline, CDR1 is SGDLS and CDR2 YYNGEE. V was pared by 3 bases and J by 7 bases, with 17 bases between. As DNA, the CDR3 is TGTGCCAGCAGCGGTTCTGGGCCAGGGTGGAATGAGCAGTTCTTC. Protein sequence: CASSGSGPGWNEQFF. Full variable domain (missing parts from reference TRBV9 and TRBJ2-1): DSGVTQTPKHLITATGQRVTLRCSPRSGDLSVYWYQQSLDQGLQFLIQYYNGEERAKGNILERFSAQQFPDLHSELNLSSLELGDSALYFCASSGSGPGWNEQFFGPGTRLTVL.

This clone showed up just once. This chain uses TRBV28 with TRBJ1-2; D is ambiguous. V dropped 4 bases and J dropped 5 bases, with 20 bases sitting between them. The CDR3 is made up of 16 amino acids. Germline V CDR1 and CDR2: MDHEN, SYDVKM. The CDR3 is CASSSSGFREKYGYTF. The CDR3 DNA reads as TGTGCCAGCAGTTCCTCTGGGTTTCGGGAGAAGTATGGCTACACCTTC.

This clone showed up just a few times. The V and J genes are TRBV5-4 and TRBJ2-5, with TRBD2 identical over 12 bases. In germline, CDR1 is SGHNT, CDR2 YYREEE (reference sequence). J was trimmed by 3 bases and V by 2 bases; bases with no gene match: 2. This CDR3 is built from 15 residues. The CDR3 region has the DNA TGTGCCAGCAGCTTCCGACTAGCGGGGGAAGAGACCCAGTACTTC. Its protein is CASSFRLAGEETQYF.

A few counts support this clone. The V and J genes are TRBV5-6 and TRBJ1-1; D is ambiguous. From germline, CDR1 is SGHDT and CDR2 YYEEEE. Trimming removed 2 bases at V and 0 bases at J, with 2 bases between. The length of the CDR3 is 12 residues. The CDR3: CASSFMNTEAFF. The CDR3 nucleotides are TGTGCCAGCAGCTTCATGAACACTGAAGCTTTCTTT.

This sequence joins TRBV9 and TRBJ2-3; 8 nucleotides align to TRBD1. Trimming cost V 3 bases and J 2 bases; bases outside gene matches: 11. Germline-derived CDR1 and CDR2 are SGDLS and YYNGEE. The CDR3 length is 17 residues. The CDR3 nucleotides read TGTGCCAGCAGCGCCTCTTCCGGGACAGGTTACACAGATACGCAGTATTTT. It yields the protein CASSASSGTGYTDTQYF.

For the CDR3, the DNA is TGTGCCACCAGCAGAGCTAGCGGGGGGTACCAAGAGACCCAGTACTTC. Encoded protein: CATSRASGGYQETQYF. V and J are TRBV15 and TRBJ2-5, with 11 bases lining up with TRBD2. Germline V gene sequence: CDR1 LNHNV, CDR2 YYDKDF (reference sequence). There are 16 residues in the CDR3. The V segment lost 1 base and the J segment 0 bases; nucleotides outside the gene matches: 1.

V is TRBV3-1 (or the pseudogene TRBV3-2) and J is TRBJ1-5, with TRBD1 matching 7 bases. V was pared by 4 bases and J by 3 bases, with 15 bases of the junction left unmatched. Germline assignment: CDR1 LGHDT and CDR2 YNNKEL (reference sequence). The CDR3 is 18 amino acids. The CDR3 nucleotides read TGTGCCAGCAGCCCAACCTCGCCAGGGACAGACTACAATCAGCCCCAGCATTTT. This gives the protein CASSPTSPGTDYNQPQHF.

J is TRBJ1-1 and V is TRBV10-3, with TRBD1 matching 8 bases. V lost 0 bases and J lost 5; bases outside the gene matches: 11. This CDR3 is 17 amino acids long. CDR1 and CDR2 from the germline V gene are ENHRY and SYGVKD. CDR3 amino acids: CAISESPGGGALTEAFF. CDR3 DNA: TGTGCCATCAGTGAGTCCCCAGGGGGCGGCGCGTTAACTGAAGCTTTCTTT.

J is TRBJ2-1 and V is TRBV7-8; no firm D call. This CDR3 has 15 amino acids. Per germline, CDR1 SGHVS and CDR2 FQNEAQ. Trimming pared 2 bases from V and 0 bases from J, leaving 8 bases between. This chain's CDR3 is CASSLPRSSYNEQFF. The CDR3 DNA reads TGTGCCAGCAGCTTACCTAGGAGCTCCTACAATGAGCAGTTCTTC.

This rearrangement joins TRBV19 to TRBJ2-5, with TRBD2 matching 9 bases. The germline gives CDR1 LNHDA, CDR2 SQIVND (reference sequence). J was trimmed by 5 bases and V by 7 bases; bases with no gene match: 5. The CDR3 has 13 amino acids. The CDR3 sequence: CASTSGGRETQYF. The CDR3 DNA reads TGTGCCAGTACAAGCGGGGGGAGGGAGACCCAGTACTTC. The variable domain in full, with the rest retrieved from reference TRBV19 and TRBJ2-5, is DGGITQSPKYLFRKEGQNVTLSCEQNLNHDAMYWYRQDPGQGLRLIYYSQIVNDFQKGDIAEGYSVSREKKESFPLTVTSAQKNPTAFYLCASTSGGRETQYFGPGTRLLVL.

The CDR3: CASSYTGYSNQPQHF. In DNA, the CDR3 is TGTGCCAGTAGTTATACAGGGTATAGCAATCAGCCCCAGCATTTT. The V call is TRBV19, the J call TRBJ1-5; TRBD1 might be the D (6 bases). This CDR3 has 15 residues. Germline V gene lookup returns CDR1 LNHDA and CDR2 SQIVND (reference sequence). V was shortened by 5 bases and J by 0 bases, with 11 bases between the two germline ends.

The CDR3, as DNA: TGCGCCAGCAGCCACCCTAAGGGACTAGCGGGAGGGCGGGAGACCCAGTACTTC. Protein: CASSHPKGLAGGRETQYF. V is TRBV4-1 and J is TRBJ2-5, with 16 bases that match TRBD2. CDR1 is MGHRA, CDR2 YSYEKL, per germline. CDR3 length: 18 amino acids. Trimming at V came to 3 bases and at J to 5 bases, leaving 9 bases not matched to a gene.